In its sample, the clone carrying this TCR beta chain was seen a few times. Its antigen is still unknown. The sample comes from a study of blood T cells in healthy people across ages. Regarding the study as a whole: Without sorted subsets, naive and antigen-experienced compartments could not be conclusively compared.

Alongside a J-beta primer mix, a sample-barcoded 5' primer served in a second PCR lasting roughly 7 to 12 cycles. TCRdb analysed the 5' RACE reads with MiXCR anew, one entry per CDR3 protein. The data show around 820,000 distinct CDR3 sequences, with around 25% seen just once and approximately 3.7% held by the top ten. These sequences were also reported in another study, on T cells of mothers and their children. That source notes: A few healthy Caucasian mothers and their six children were the donors. Pairs that are related and pairs that are unrelated have TCR recombination output shaped similarly by thymic selection.

The sequenced sample was blood. The sequence derives from a boy between 10 and 17 years old in good health.

The CDR3 DNA reads TGCAGTGCAATAGTAGGCTCCTACAATGAGCAGTTCTTC. Residues: CSAIVGSYNEQFF. The V gene is TRBV20-1, the J gene TRBJ2-1; D not certain. Germline CDR1 DFQATT, CDR2 SNEGSKA (reference sequence). The CDR3 extends over 13 amino acids. The V and J ends lost 6 bases and 0 bases respectively, with 9 bases between them.